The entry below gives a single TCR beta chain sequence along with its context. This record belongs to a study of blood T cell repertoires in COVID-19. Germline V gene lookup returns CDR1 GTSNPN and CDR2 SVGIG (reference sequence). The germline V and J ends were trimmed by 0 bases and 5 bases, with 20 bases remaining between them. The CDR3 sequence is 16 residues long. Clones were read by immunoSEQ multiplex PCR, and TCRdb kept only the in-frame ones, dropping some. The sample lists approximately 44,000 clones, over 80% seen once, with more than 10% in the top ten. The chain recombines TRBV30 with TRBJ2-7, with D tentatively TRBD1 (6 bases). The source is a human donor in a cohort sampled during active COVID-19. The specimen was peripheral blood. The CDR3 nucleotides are TGTGCCTGGAGTGTATTCTATGGGGGCGGTGTCCACGAGCAGTACTTC. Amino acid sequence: CAWSVFYGGGVHEQYF.